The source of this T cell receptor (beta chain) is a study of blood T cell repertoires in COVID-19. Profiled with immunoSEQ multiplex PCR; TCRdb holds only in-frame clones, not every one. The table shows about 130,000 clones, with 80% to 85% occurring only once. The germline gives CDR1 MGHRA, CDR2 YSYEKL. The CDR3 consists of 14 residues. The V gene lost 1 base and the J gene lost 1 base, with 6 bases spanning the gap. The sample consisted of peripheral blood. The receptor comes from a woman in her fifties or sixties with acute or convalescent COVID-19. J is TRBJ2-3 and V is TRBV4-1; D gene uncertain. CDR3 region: CASSQAMGTDTQYF. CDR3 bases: TGCGCCAGCAGCCAAGCTATGGGCACAGATACGCAGTATTTT.